A few counts support the clone carrying this TCR beta chain. The antigen is not known. This sample is part of a study of T cell repertoires in cytomegalovirus infection. Notes on the study in general: In two of eight donors, the top clonotype was HLA-C-restricted CMV-specific.

In TCRdb, the reads were re-called with MiXCR into one record per CDR3 protein. Here the sample spans about 460,000 distinct CDR3 sequences, 10% to 12% being singletons. The V segment lost 7 bases and the J segment 6 bases; nucleotides outside the gene matches: 0. The CDR3 loop spans 11 amino acids. Germline loops: CDR1 SGDLS, CDR2 YYNGEE. The clonotype originates from a human donor in good health (CMV status not recorded). Some clones in this sample may be carry-over from other donors' samples. The V call is TRBV9, the J call TRBJ2-1, with 8 bases aligning to TRBD2. Specimen: PBMCs. CDR3 DNA sequence: TGTGCCAGCGGACTAGCCAATGAGCAGTTCTTC. This codes for CASGLANEQFF. Variable domain in full (rest from reference TRBV9 and TRBJ2-1): DSGVTQTPKHLITATGQRVTLRCSPRSGDLSVYWYQQSLDQGLQFLIQYYNGEERAKGNILERFSAQQFPDLHSELNLSSLELGDSALYFCASGLANEQFFGPGTRLTVL.